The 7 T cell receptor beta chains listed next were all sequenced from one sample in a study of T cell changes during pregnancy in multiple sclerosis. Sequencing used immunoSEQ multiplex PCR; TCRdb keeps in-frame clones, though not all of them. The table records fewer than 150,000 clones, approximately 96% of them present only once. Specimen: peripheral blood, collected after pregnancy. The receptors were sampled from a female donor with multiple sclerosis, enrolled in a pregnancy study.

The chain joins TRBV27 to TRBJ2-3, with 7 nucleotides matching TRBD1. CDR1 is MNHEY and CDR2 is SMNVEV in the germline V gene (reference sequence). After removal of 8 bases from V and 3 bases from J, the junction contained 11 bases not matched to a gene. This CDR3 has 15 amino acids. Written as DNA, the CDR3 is TGTGCCAGCGGAAGACAGGGCTTGAGGACAGATACGCAGTATTTT. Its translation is CASGRQGLRTDTQYF.

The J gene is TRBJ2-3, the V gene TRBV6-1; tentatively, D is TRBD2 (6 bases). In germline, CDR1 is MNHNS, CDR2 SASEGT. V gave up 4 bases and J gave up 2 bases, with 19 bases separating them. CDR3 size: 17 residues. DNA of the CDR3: TGTGCCAGCAGTGGAGCCCGGGGGAGCCTACCCACAGATACGCAGTATTTT. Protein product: CASSGARGSLPTDTQYF.

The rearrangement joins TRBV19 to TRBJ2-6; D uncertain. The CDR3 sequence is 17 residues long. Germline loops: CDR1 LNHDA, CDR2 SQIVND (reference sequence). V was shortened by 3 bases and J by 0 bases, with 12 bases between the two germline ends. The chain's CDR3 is CASSILPRSSGANVLTF. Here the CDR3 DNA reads TGTGCCAGTAGTATTCTTCCCCGCAGCTCTGGGGCCAACGTCCTGACTTTC. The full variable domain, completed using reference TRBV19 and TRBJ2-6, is DGGITQSPKYLFRKEGQNVTLSCEQNLNHDAMYWYRQDPGQGLRLIYYSQIVNDFQKGDIAEGYSVSREKKESFPLTVTSAQKNPTAFYLCASSILPRSSGANVLTFGAGSRLTVL.

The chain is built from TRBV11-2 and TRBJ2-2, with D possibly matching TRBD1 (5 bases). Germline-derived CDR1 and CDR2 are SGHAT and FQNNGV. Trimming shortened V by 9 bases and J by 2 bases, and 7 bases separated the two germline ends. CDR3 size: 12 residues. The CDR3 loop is CARQGNTGELFF. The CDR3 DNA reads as TGTGCCAGGCAGGGAAACACCGGGGAGCTGTTTTTT.

In DNA, the CDR3 is TGTGCCAGCAGTGGGACAGGGGGCAATCAGCCCCAGCATTTT. This translates into CASSGTGGNQPQHF. This chain joins TRBV2 and TRBJ1-5; the match to TRBD1 covers 9 bases. Trimming removed 4 bases from V and 2 bases from J; junction bases left unmatched: 0. Looked up from germline, CDR1 is SNHLY and CDR2 is FYNNEI. The CDR3 is 14 residues long. The full variable domain, completed using reference TRBV2 and TRBJ1-5, is EPEVTQTPSHQVTQMGQEVILRCVPISNHLYFYWYRQILGQKVEFLVSFYNNEISEKSEIFDDQFSVERPDGSNFTLKIRSTKLEDSAMYFCASSGTGGNQPQHFGDGTRLSIL.

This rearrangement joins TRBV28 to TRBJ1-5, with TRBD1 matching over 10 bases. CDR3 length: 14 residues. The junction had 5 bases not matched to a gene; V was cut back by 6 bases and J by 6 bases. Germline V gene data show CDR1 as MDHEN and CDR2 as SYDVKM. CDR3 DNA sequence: TGTGCCAGCAGCGGACAGGGGGACTTTCAGCCCCAGCATTTT. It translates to CASSGQGDFQPQHF.

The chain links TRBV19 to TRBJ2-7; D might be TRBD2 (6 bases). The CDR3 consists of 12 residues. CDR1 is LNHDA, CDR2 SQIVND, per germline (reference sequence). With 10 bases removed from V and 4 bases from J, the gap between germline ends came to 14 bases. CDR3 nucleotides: TGTGCCACCGGAGGGTCAGTTTACGAGCAGTACTTC. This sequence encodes CATGGSVYEQYF.